This is a list of T cell receptor beta chains from one sample in a study of post-analysis software for immune sequencing data. TCRdb processed the PCR reads anew with MiXCR; each CDR3 protein has one entry. The sample records about 160,000 distinct CDR3 sequences, about 36% being singletons. Source: blood, taken after autologous hematopoietic stem cell transplantation. Source of these receptors: a girl aged 10-17 years with multiple sclerosis. The CDR3 runs from the conserved cysteine through the conserved F or W. A D gene is named only where the DNA matches it firmly. Clone size is given for some rows only: seen once, a few or many times, or a class if the clone is expanded.

CDR3aa: CSARMYQETQYF
CDR3nt: TGCAGTGCTAGGATGTACCAAGAGACCCAGTACTTC
abundance: NA
j_gene: TRBJ2-5
d_gene: NA
v_gene: TRBV20-1

CDR3aa: CATGGQINEKLFF
CDR3nt: TGTGCCACTGGTGGACAGATCAATGAAAAACTGTTTTTT
abundance: few
j_gene: TRBJ1-4
d_gene: NA
v_gene: TRBV10-3

CDR3aa: CASSLGQDNEKLFF
CDR3nt: TGTGCCAGCAGTTTGGGACAGGATAATGAAAAACTGTTTTTT
abundance: NA
j_gene: TRBJ1-4
d_gene: TRBD1
v_gene: TRBV6-6

CDR3aa: CASSPPQVAGLCEQYF
CDR3nt: TGTGCCAGCAGCCCCCCTCAGGTAGCGGGGCTCTGCGAGCAGTACTTC
abundance: NA
j_gene: TRBJ2-7
d_gene: TRBD2
v_gene: TRBV14

CDR3aa: CASSPGLPSSYEQYF
CDR3nt: TGTGCCAGCAGCCCGGGACTCCCGAGCTCCTACGAGCAGTACTTC
abundance: NA
j_gene: TRBJ2-7
d_gene: NA
v_gene: TRBV12-3/TRBV12-4

CDR3aa: CASSLRASGLTVFEQYF
CDR3nt: TGTGCCAGCAGCTTGAGGGCTAGCGGACTCACGGTTTTCGAGCAGTACTTC
abundance: NA
j_gene: TRBJ2-7
d_gene: TRBD2
v_gene: TRBV5-5

CDR3aa: CASSQPPPGRDEQYF
CDR3nt: TGCGCCAGCAGCCAACCCCCCCCGGGCAGGGACGAGCAGTACTTC
abundance: NA
j_gene: TRBJ2-7
d_gene: NA
v_gene: TRBV4-1

CDR3aa: CASSLGQEATEAFF
CDR3nt: TGTGCCAGCAGCTTAGGACAGGAAGCCACTGAAGCTTTCTTT
abundance: NA
j_gene: TRBJ1-1
d_gene: NA
v_gene: TRBV7-9

CDR3aa: CASSGRWFEQYF
CDR3nt: TGTGCCAGCAGTGGACGGTGGTTCGAGCAGTACTTC
abundance: NA
j_gene: TRBJ2-7
d_gene: NA
v_gene: TRBV7-8

CDR3aa: CSARVPEPLYNEQFF
CDR3nt: TGCAGCGCCCGAGTTCCGGAGCCTCTCTACAATGAGCAGTTCTTC
abundance: once
j_gene: TRBJ2-1
d_gene: NA
v_gene: TRBV29-1

CDR3aa: CASRPRTSGSVDTQYF
CDR3nt: TGTGCCAGCAGGCCCAGGACTAGCGGGAGTGTAGATACGCAGTATTTT
abundance: few
j_gene: TRBJ2-3
d_gene: TRBD2
v_gene: TRBV12-3/TRBV12-4

CDR3aa: CASSLLAGGPSQETQFF
CDR3nt: TGTGCCAGCAGCTTACTAGCGGGAGGGCCCTCCCAAGAGACCCAGTTCTTC
abundance: NA
j_gene: TRBJ2-1
d_gene: TRBD2
v_gene: TRBV11-1

CDR3aa: CASSLGTGHQETQYF
CDR3nt: TGTGCCAGCTCACTGGGGACCGGACATCAAGAGACCCAGTACTTC
abundance: many
j_gene: TRBJ2-5
d_gene: NA
v_gene: TRBV18

CDR3aa: CASSQSQASGSHYNEQFF
CDR3nt: TGTGCCAGCAGCCAATCACAGGCTAGCGGGAGTCACTACAATGAGCAGTTCTTC
abundance: NA
j_gene: TRBJ2-1
d_gene: TRBD2
v_gene: TRBV16

CDR3aa: CASSEGAYEQYF
CDR3nt: TGTGCCAGCAGTGAAGGGGCCTACGAGCAGTACTTC
abundance: few
j_gene: TRBJ2-7
d_gene: NA
v_gene: TRBV2

CDR3aa: CASSDGSGANVLTF
CDR3nt: TGCGCCAGCAGTGACGGCTCTGGGGCCAACGTCCTGACTTTC
abundance: NA
j_gene: TRBJ2-6
d_gene: NA
v_gene: TRBV6-4

CDR3aa: CASSKDRTNEQFF
CDR3nt: TGTGCCAGCAGCAAGGACAGGACAAATGAGCAGTTCTTC
abundance: NA
j_gene: TRBJ2-1
d_gene: TRBD1
v_gene: TRBV7-2

CDR3aa: CASTKSGTSILPGELFF
CDR3nt: TGTGCCAGCACGAAGTCCGGGACTAGCATACTACCCGGGGAGCTGTTTTTT
abundance: NA
j_gene: TRBJ2-2
d_gene: TRBD2
v_gene: TRBV9

CDR3aa: CASSPTRVGEQYF
CDR3nt: TGTGCCAGCAGCCCTACGAGGGTGGGAGAGCAGTACTTC
abundance: NA
j_gene: TRBJ2-7
d_gene: NA
v_gene: TRBV3-1

CDR3aa: CASSPAGGELFF
CDR3nt: TGTGCCAGCAGCCCAGCAGGCGGGGAGCTGTTTTTT
abundance: few
j_gene: TRBJ2-2
d_gene: NA
v_gene: TRBV7-9

CDR3aa: CASSYGLGGRGHNEQFF
CDR3nt: TGTGCCAGCAGTTACGGGCTTGGCGGGAGAGGGCACAATGAGCAGTTCTTC
abundance: few
j_gene: TRBJ2-1
d_gene: TRBD2
v_gene: TRBV6-5

CDR3aa: CSVAGLTTNTEAFF
CDR3nt: TGCAGCGTAGCGGGACTTACGACGAACACTGAAGCTTTCTTT
abundance: NA
j_gene: TRBJ1-1
d_gene: NA
v_gene: TRBV29-1

CDR3aa: CAWTGLLYEQYF
CDR3nt: TGTGCCTGGACCGGACTCCTCTACGAGCAGTACTTC
abundance: NA
j_gene: TRBJ2-7
d_gene: NA
v_gene: TRBV30

CDR3aa: CASTPGTDQETQYF
CDR3nt: TGCGCCAGCACCCCGGGCACGGACCAAGAGACCCAGTACTTC
abundance: NA
j_gene: TRBJ2-5
d_gene: NA
v_gene: TRBV5-1

CDR3aa: CASSPPASYEQYF
CDR3nt: TGTGCCAGCTCACCACCCGCCTCCTACGAGCAGTACTTC
abundance: NA
j_gene: TRBJ2-7
d_gene: NA
v_gene: TRBV18

CDR3aa: CATSEVGQPQHF
CDR3nt: TGTGCCACCAGTGAGGTAGGGCAGCCCCAGCATTTT
abundance: NA
j_gene: TRBJ1-5
d_gene: NA
v_gene: TRBV24-1

CDR3aa: CASSLAHALVDTETQYF
CDR3nt: TGTGCCAGCAGCTTGGCCCATGCACTAGTTGATACGGAGACCCAGTACTTC
abundance: NA
j_gene: TRBJ2-5
d_gene: NA
v_gene: TRBV5-5

CDR3aa: CATSRRLAGMGQETQYF
CDR3nt: TGTGCCACCAGCAGGCGCCTAGCGGGAATGGGGCAAGAGACCCAGTACTTC
abundance: few
j_gene: TRBJ2-5
d_gene: TRBD2
v_gene: TRBV15

CDR3aa: CASSPSLGTAKYEQYF
CDR3nt: TGTGCCAGCAGCCCGAGCCTCGGGACAGCAAAATACGAGCAGTACTTC
abundance: few
j_gene: TRBJ2-7
d_gene: TRBD1
v_gene: TRBV11-2

CDR3aa: CASSVTGGNTEAFF
CDR3nt: TGTGCCAGCAGCGTTACAGGGGGCAACACTGAAGCTTTCTTT
abundance: NA
j_gene: TRBJ1-1
d_gene: TRBD1
v_gene: TRBV9

CDR3aa: CASSSPGEGETQYF
CDR3nt: TGTGCCAGCAGTTCACCCGGGGAGGGAGAGACCCAGTACTTC
abundance: NA
j_gene: TRBJ2-5
d_gene: TRBD2
v_gene: TRBV12-3/TRBV12-4

CDR3aa: CASSLNRGGETQYF
CDR3nt: TGTGCCAGCAGCTTAAACAGGGGGGGAGAGACCCAGTACTTC
abundance: NA
j_gene: TRBJ2-5
d_gene: NA
v_gene: TRBV7-2

CDR3aa: CAWSNIWASGSYEQHF
CDR3nt: NA
abundance: NA
j_gene: TRBJ2-7
d_gene: NA
v_gene: TRBV30